The rows below give T cell receptor beta chains drawn from one sample of a study of beta chain features in type 1 diabetes. TCRdb's copy holds only in-frame clones and misses some; the assay was immunoSEQ multiplex PCR. The data show under 800,000 clones, roughly 16% seen once. Sequenced input: naive CD4+ T cells from blood. These receptors were taken from a man younger than 30 in good health. Each CDR3 is given with its conserved first and last residue. The D gene is left open where the match is weak. Size values are once, few and many counts, or a class for expanded clones, and some rows have none.

d_gene | abundance | j_gene | v_gene | CDR3aa | CDR3nt
NA | NA | TRBJ2-6 | TRBV11-2 | CASSPMTGRSSGANVLTF | TGTGCCAGCAGCCCTATGACAGGGAGGAGCTCTGGGGCCAACGTCCTGACTTTC
NA | NA | TRBJ1-2 | TRBV5-1 | CASSQSPTGYSNYGYTF | TGCGCCAGCAGTCAATCCCCGACAGGATACTCAAACTATGGCTACACCTTC
TRBD1 | NA | TRBJ2-7 | TRBV28 | CATSPRQGQSYEQYF | TGTGCCACTTCCCCTCGACAGGGCCAATCCTACGAGCAGTACTTC
TRBD2 | few | TRBJ2-1 | TRBV15 | CATGTSPFNEQFF | TGTGCCACCGGGACTAGCCCATTCAATGAGCAGTTCTTC
NA | few | TRBJ1-5 | TRBV18 | CASSPPGRPQHF | TGTGCCAGCTCACCACCGGGTAGACCCCAGCATTTT
NA | few | TRBJ1-5 | TRBV7-3 | CASSLTGGNQPQHF | TGTGCCAGCAGCTTAACAGGGGGTAATCAGCCCCAGCATTTT
TRBD1 | NA | TRBJ2-7 | TRBV28 | CASRRGGRQGRGEGEQYF | TGTGCCAGCAGACGGGGCGGAAGACAGGGTCGAGGAGAGGGGGAGCAGTACTTC
NA | NA | TRBJ2-7 | TRBV20-1 | CSADGTYEQYF | TGCAGTGCCGACGGCACCTACGAGCAGTACTTC
NA | few | TRBJ2-7 | TRBV28 | CASSRQFYEQYF | TGTGCCAGCAGCCGACAGTTCTACGAGCAGTACTTC
NA | few | TRBJ2-3 | TRBV10-3 | CAISVDRSDESTDTQYF | TGTGCCATCAGTGTAGACCGATCGGACGAGAGCACAGATACGCAGTATTTT
NA | NA | TRBJ1-5 | TRBV4-1 | CASSLLPGLYSNQPQHF | TGCGCCAGCAGCTTACTACCGGGGCTCTATAGCAATCAGCCCCAGCATTTT
NA | few | TRBJ2-1 | TRBV5-1 | CASSSGVQYNEQFF | TGCGCCAGCAGCTCGGGAGTGCAATACAATGAGCAGTTCTTC
NA | NA | TRBJ2-1 | TRBV27 | CASSFRAVQGASYNEQFF | TGTGCCAGCAGTTTTAGGGCCGTACAGGGAGCCTCCTACAATGAGCAGTTCTTC
TRBD1 | NA | TRBJ2-1 | TRBV10-3 | CASSRGGTGYNEQFF | TGTGCCAGCAGCCGAGGAGGGACAGGGTACAATGAGCAGTTCTTC
TRBD1 | few | TRBJ1-1 | TRBV7-9 | CASSPTGGPMNTEAFF | TGTGCCAGCAGCCCCACAGGGGGCCCCATGAACACTGAAGCTTTCTTT
NA | NA | TRBJ1-2 | TRBV7-2 | CASSLEWGRPNYGYTF | TGTGCCAGCAGCTTAGAGTGGGGCAGGCCAAACTATGGCTACACCTTC
NA | NA | TRBJ2-1 | TRBV29-1 | CSVAGGTYNEQFF | TGCAGCGTTGCGGGGGGCACCTACAATGAGCAGTTCTTC
TRBD2 | few | TRBJ2-1 | TRBV11-2 | CASSLGLAGGSYEQFF | TGTGCCAGCAGCTTAGGACTAGCGGGGGGCAGCTATGAGCAGTTCTTC
NA | NA | TRBJ2-7 | TRBV5-1 | CASSPEGVSYEQYF | TGCGCCAGCAGCCCGGAGGGCGTCAGCTACGAGCAGTACTTC
TRBD2 | few | TRBJ2-7 | TRBV28 | CASSLAGGPYEQYF | TGTGCCAGCAGTTTAGCGGGAGGACCCTACGAGCAGTACTTC
NA | NA | TRBJ1-1 | TRBV7-6 | CASSPGTVGDTEAFF | TGTGCCAGCAGCCCAGGGACGGTGGGGGACACTGAAGCTTTCTTT
TRBD1 | NA | TRBJ2-7 | TRBV15 | CATSKLFGQGSDEQYF | TGTGCCACCAGCAAGCTCTTTGGACAGGGTTCCGACGAGCAGTACTTC